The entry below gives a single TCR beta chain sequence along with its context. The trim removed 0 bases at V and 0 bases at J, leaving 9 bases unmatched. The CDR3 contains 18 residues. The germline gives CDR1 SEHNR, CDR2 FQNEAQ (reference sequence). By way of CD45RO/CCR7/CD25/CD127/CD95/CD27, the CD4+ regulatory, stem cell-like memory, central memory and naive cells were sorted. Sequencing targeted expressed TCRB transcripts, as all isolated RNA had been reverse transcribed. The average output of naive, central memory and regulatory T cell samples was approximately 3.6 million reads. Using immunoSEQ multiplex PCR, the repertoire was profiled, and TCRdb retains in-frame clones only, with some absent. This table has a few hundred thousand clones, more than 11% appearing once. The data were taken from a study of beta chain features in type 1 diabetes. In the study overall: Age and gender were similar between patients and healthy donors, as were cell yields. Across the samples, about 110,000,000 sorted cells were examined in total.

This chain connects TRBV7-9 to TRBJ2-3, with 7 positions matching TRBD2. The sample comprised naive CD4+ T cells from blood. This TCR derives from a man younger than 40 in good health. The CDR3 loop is CASSLAKWTSISTDTQYF. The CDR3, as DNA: TGTGCCAGCAGCTTAGCGAAATGGACTAGTATAAGCACAGATACGCAGTATTTT.